The present entry profiles one TCR beta chain with its context. The data belong to a study of blood T cell repertoires in COVID-19. Study at large: The United States, Italy and Spain supplied acute and convalescent COVID-19 samples.

In the original workflow: Estimates of nucleated cell counts were drawn from the amplification of reference gene primers. Method: immunoSEQ multiplex PCR; TCRdb's copy keeps in-frame clones and lacks some. That table supplies the V and J calls and clone size; D and trimming were determined from the DNA. The data contain approximately 180,000 clones, 76% of them singletons. Participants came from some 23 US areas, aged about 18 to 95 years. Clinical histories supplied by participants themselves formed the basis of cohort assignment. CDR1 and CDR2 from the germline V gene are MGHRA and YSYEKL. The CDR3 spans 15 residues. V shed 1 base, J shed 6 bases, and the junction held 4 bases outside the gene matches.

The sample was PBMCs or T cells enriched from blood (not recorded which). The V gene is TRBV4-1, the J gene TRBJ2-7; 12 positions match TRBD2. The receptor comes from a woman aged 45 to 65 with acute COVID-19. The CDR3 bases are TGCGCCAGCAGCCAAGGGCTAGCGGGGGGGGGCGAGCAGTACGTC. This sequence encodes CASSQGLAGGGEQYV.